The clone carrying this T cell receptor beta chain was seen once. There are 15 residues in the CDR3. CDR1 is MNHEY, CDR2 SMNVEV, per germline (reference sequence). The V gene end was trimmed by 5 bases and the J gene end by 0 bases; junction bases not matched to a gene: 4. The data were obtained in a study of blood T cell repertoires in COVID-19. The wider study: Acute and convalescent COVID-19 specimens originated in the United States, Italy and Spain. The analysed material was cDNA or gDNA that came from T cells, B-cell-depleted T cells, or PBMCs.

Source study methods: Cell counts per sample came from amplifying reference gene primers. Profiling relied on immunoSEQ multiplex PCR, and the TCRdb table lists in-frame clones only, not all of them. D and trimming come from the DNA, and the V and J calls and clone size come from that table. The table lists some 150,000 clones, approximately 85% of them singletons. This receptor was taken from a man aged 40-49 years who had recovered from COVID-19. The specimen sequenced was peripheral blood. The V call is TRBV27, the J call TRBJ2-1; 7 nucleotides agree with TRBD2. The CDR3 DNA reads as TGTGCCAGCAGTGGGGGGGAAAGCTCCTACAATGAGCAGTTCTTC. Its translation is CASSGGESSYNEQFF.